Below, 15 T cell receptor beta chains from the same sample are listed, as sequenced in a study of beta chain features in type 1 diabetes. Investigators reverse transcribed all isolated RNA, so they sequenced expressed TCRB transcripts. Sequencing used immunoSEQ multiplex PCR; TCRdb keeps in-frame clones, though not all of them. The sample has under 800,000 clones; about a sixth are singletons. Input material: naive CD4+ T cells from blood. These receptors were taken from a man between 18 and 35 years old in good health.

The J gene is TRBJ2-1, the V gene TRBV28; 9 positions agree with TRBD1. Germline CDR1 MDHEN, CDR2 SYDVKM. Trimming took 6 bases from V and 9 from J; bases not matched to a gene: 12. The CDR3 sequence is 15 residues long. CDR3 nucleotide sequence: TGTGCCAGCAGGGGGGAGGGACAGGGAGAGGTTGAGCAGTTCTTC. It is translated as CASRGEGQGEVEQFF.

This clone was seen a few times. CDR3 nucleotides: TGTGCCAGCAGCCAAGACGGACACAGGTGGAAGGGATACAATGAGCAGTTCTTC. Its protein is CASSQDGHRWKGYNEQFF. V gene TRBV14 combines with J gene TRBJ2-1, with TRBD1 as a possible D gene (5 bases). This CDR3 comprises 18 residues. V gave up 0 bases and J gave up 4 bases, with 19 bases separating them. Germline-derived CDR1 and CDR2 are SGHDN and FVKESK.

A few counts support this clone. The gene calls are TRBV11-1 and TRBJ2-2; tentative D call: TRBD1 (5 bases). Trimming removed 5 bases at V and 4 bases at J, with 17 bases between. Germline CDR1 reads SGHAT; CDR2 reads FQDESV (reference sequence). This CDR3 contains 16 residues. CDR3 DNA: TGTGCCAGCAGCAAATGGACACCCCGAGGCACCGGGGAGCTGTTTTTT. Translated: CASSKWTPRGTGELFF.

CDR3 residues: CASSRGRQGPYEQYF. CDR3 in DNA: TGCGCCAGCAGCCGTGGAAGACAGGGACCCTACGAGCAGTACTTC. The gene calls are TRBV4-3 and TRBJ2-7, with 7 bases fitting TRBD1. This CDR3 comprises 15 residues. With 4 bases clipped from V and 2 bases from J, the junction kept 8 bases outside the gene matches. The germline CDR1 and CDR2 sequences are LGHNA and YSLEER.

This chain links TRBV2 with TRBJ2-7, with 9 nucleotides matching TRBD1. CDR1 is SNHLY, CDR2 FYNNEI, per germline. The CDR3 has 15 residues. J gave up 2 bases and V 7 bases, and 9 bases lay outside the gene matches. The CDR3 sequence is CASTPSGTGTYEQYF. In nucleotides, the CDR3 is TGTGCCAGCACCCCTTCAGGGACAGGGACCTACGAGCAGTACTTC.

This chain links TRBV5-1 with TRBJ2-2; possible D gene TRBD1, 5 bases. The CDR3 is 14 residues long. V lost 4 bases, J lost 3 bases, and 10 bases lay in between. The germline V gene has CDR1 SGHRS and CDR2 YFSETQ. The CDR3 coding sequence is TGCGCCAGCAGCACAACAGGTGACACCGGGGAGCTGTTTTTT. It translates to CASSTTGDTGELFF.

The chain uses TRBV9 and TRBJ1-2; 7 nucleotides agree with TRBD1. V was clipped by 0 bases and J by 5 bases; unmatched bases: 7. Per germline, CDR1 SGDLS and CDR2 YYNGEE. The CDR3 loop spans 15 amino acids. CDR3 loop: CASSVESGGLYGYTF. The CDR3 DNA sequence: TGTGCCAGCAGCGTAGAATCAGGGGGGCTATATGGCTACACCTTC.

This chain connects TRBV10-3 to TRBJ2-1, with 11 bases identical to TRBD2. This CDR3 is 15 amino acids long. The V and J ends lost 5 bases and 4 bases, in that order; junction bases with no gene match: 4. Looked up from germline, CDR1 is ENHRY and CDR2 is SYGVKD. CDR3 loop: CAISPGTSGYNEQFF. CDR3 bases: TGTGCCATCAGTCCCGGGACTAGCGGATACAATGAGCAGTTCTTC.

The CDR3 sequence: CASSLAEQFF. The DNA for the CDR3 is TGTGCCAGCAGTTTGGCTGAGCAGTTCTTC. This chain links TRBV7-2 with TRBJ2-1; D call uncertain. V was cut by 6 bases and J by 9 bases, with 6 bases left in between. The germline V gene has CDR1 SGHTA and CDR2 FQGNSA. CDR3 length: 10 residues.

The chain is built from TRBV5-1 and TRBJ2-7; 16 nucleotides line up with TRBD2. With 3 bases clipped from V and 6 bases from J, the junction kept 6 bases outside the gene matches. Germline V CDR1 and CDR2: SGHRS, YFSETQ. The CDR3 length is 16 residues. The CDR3 coding sequence is TGCGCCAGCAGCTCAGGGACTAGCGGGAGGGCCATCGAGCAGTACTTC. Its translation is CASSSGTSGRAIEQYF. The whole variable domain, filled in from reference TRBV5-1 and TRBJ2-7, reads KAGVTQTPRYLIKTRGQQVTLSCSPISGHRSVSWYQQTPGQGLQFLFEYFSETQRNKGNFPGRFSGRQFSNSRSEMNVSTLELGDSALYLCASSSGTSGRAIEQYFGPGTRLTVT.

This clone was seen a few times. The chain carries TRBV5-4 and TRBJ2-1, with a weak D call TRBD2 (6 bases). The CDR3 runs to 13 residues. Germline-derived CDR1 and CDR2 are SGHNT and YYREEE (reference sequence). V lost 0 bases to trimming and J lost 6 bases, with 7 bases between them. For the CDR3, the DNA is TGTGCCAGCAGCTTGGCGGGGGTCAATGAGCAGTTCTTC. Amino acid sequence: CASSLAGVNEQFF.

This clone has only a few counts. The V gene is TRBV4-1, the J gene TRBJ2-1; TRBD1 is a possible D gene (5 bases). Germline V gene data show CDR1 as MGHRA and CDR2 as YSYEKL. Between the trimmed V and J ends, which lost 0 bases and 15 bases, there was a span of 15 bases. This CDR3 region has 13 residues. As DNA, the CDR3 is TGCGCCAGCAGCCAAGATGTCCAGGGAACGGGGTTCTTC. Residues: CASSQDVQGTGFF.

This clone was found a few times. The rearrangement links TRBV7-2 to TRBJ2-7, with 7 bases identical to TRBD2. V dropped 1 base and J dropped 5; count of bases not matched to a gene: 8. Germline V gives CDR1 SGHTA, CDR2 FQGNSA. The CDR3 has 15 amino acids. The DNA for the CDR3 is TGTGCCAGCAGCTTAGGACTAGCCGACGGCAACGAGCAGTACTTC. This encodes CASSLGLADGNEQYF.

This clone has only one observation. Other DNA sequences in the sample encode the same CDR3. The rearrangement uses TRBV9 and TRBJ2-7, with unresolved D. CDR3 length: 13 amino acids. Germline CDR1 reads SGDLS; CDR2 reads YYNGEE. Trimming took off 0 bases at V and 3 bases at J, with 7 bases between the two ends. The CDR3 bases are TGTGCCAGCAGCGTAGAAGGAAACTACGAGCAGTACTTC. The encoded protein is CASSVEGNYEQYF.

The CDR3 reads CAITRQGTDTGELFF. In DNA form, the CDR3 reads TGTGCCATCACTCGGCAGGGGACAGACACCGGGGAGCTGTTTTTT. V gene TRBV10-3 combines with J gene TRBJ2-2, with TRBD1 identical over 7 bases. V lost 7 bases and J lost 3; bases outside the gene matches: 8. Germline V gives CDR1 ENHRY, CDR2 SYGVKD. The CDR3 extends over 15 amino acids.